Below, 16 T cell receptor beta chains from the same sample are listed, as sequenced in a study of T cell changes during pregnancy in multiple sclerosis. The protocol was immunoSEQ multiplex PCR, while the TCRdb copy is restricted to in-frame clones and leaves out a portion. The data contain about 45,000 clones, approximately 91% of them singletons. Source material: PBMCs (not recorded whether the cells were cultured). Source of these receptors: a female donor with multiple sclerosis, enrolled in a pregnancy study.

The V call is TRBV18, the J call TRBJ1-2, with D possibly TRBD1 on 6 matching bases. Trimming removed 5 bases at V and 6 bases at J, with 7 bases between. CDR3 length equals 11 residues. Per germline, CDR1 KGHSH and CDR2 LQKENI. The CDR3 nucleotides are TGTGCCAGCTCAAACAGGGATGGCTACACCTTC. This translates into CASSNRDGYTF.

The chain is built from TRBV7-9 and TRBJ2-1; 7 bases line up with TRBD2. Trimming at V came to 1 base and at J to 8 bases, leaving 8 bases not matched to a gene. Per germline, CDR1 SEHNR and CDR2 FQNEAQ (reference sequence). The length of the CDR3 is 15 residues. CDR3: CASSLVGREADEQFF. The CDR3 DNA reads TGTGCCAGCAGCTTAGTTGGCCGGGAGGCGGATGAGCAGTTCTTC.

The genes are TRBV5-8 and TRBJ2-5, with D perhaps assigned TRBD1 or TRBD2 (5 bases each). Deletions cut 4 bases from V and 4 bases from J, with 23 bases between. The CDR3 has 17 residues. CDR1 is SGHTS and CDR2 is YDEGEE in the germline V gene. The chain's CDR3 is CASSPGDRDGGGETQYF. CDR3 coding DNA: TGTGCCAGCAGCCCGGGCGACCGGGATGGGGGTGGAGAGACCCAGTACTTC.

CDR3 sequence (DNA): TGTGCCAGCTCACCAGGAGTTACGAACACCGGGGAGCTGTTTTTT. It specifies CASSPGVTNTGELFF. V usage is TRBV18 and J usage is TRBJ2-2; D is unresolved. This CDR3 has 15 amino acids. V lost 2 bases to trimming and J lost 0 bases, with 7 bases between them. CDR1 KGHSH and CDR2 LQKENI come from the germline V gene. The variable domain in full, completed from reference TRBV18 and TRBJ2-2, reads NAGVMQNPRHLVRRRGQEARLRCSPMKGHSHVYWYRQLPEEGLKFMVYLQKENIIDESGMPKERFSAEFPKEGPSILRIQQVVRGDSAAYFCASSPGVTNTGELFFGEGSRLTVL.

This clone qualifies as large (0.1 to 1%). The gene calls are TRBV5-1 and TRBJ2-7; TRBD2 matches at 10 bases. The V and J ends lost 4 bases and 3 bases, in that order; junction bases with no gene match: 10. CDR3 size: 16 residues. CDR1 is SGHRS, CDR2 YFSETQ, per germline. This CDR3 reads CASSPPLAGPDYEQYF. The CDR3 DNA reads TGCGCCAGCAGCCCGCCACTAGCGGGGCCCGACTACGAGCAGTACTTC.

The CDR3 DNA sequence: TGCAGCTCAGGGGGAGATGGGCCCCCGCCGGCCACTGAAGCTTTCTTT. Amino acids: CSSGGDGPPPATEAFF. The V gene is TRBV29-1, the J gene TRBJ1-1; 7 positions agree with TRBD1. The CDR3 totals 16 residues. Germline lookup yields CDR1 SQVTM and CDR2 ANQGSEA. V trimming: 8 bases; J trimming: 4 bases; junction bases outside the gene matches: 19.

This chain uses TRBV5-1 with TRBJ2-3, with 8 bases matching TRBD1. The junction had 9 bases not matched to a gene; V was cut back by 2 bases and J by 4 bases. CDR1 is SGHRS, CDR2 YFSETQ, per germline. This CDR3 has 16 residues. The CDR3 region is CASSFVSGGVPDTQYF. CDR3 bases: TGCGCCAGCAGCTTCGTTTCAGGGGGCGTTCCAGATACGCAGTATTTT.

This clone was counted a single time. The chain combines TRBV5-1 with TRBJ2-1; either TRBD1 or TRBD2 may supply D (6 bases each). Trimming removed 2 bases from V and 0 bases from J, with 9 bases in between. Per germline, CDR1 SGHRS and CDR2 YFSETQ. The CDR3 sequence is 15 residues long. In DNA form, the CDR3 reads TGCGCCAGCAGCTTCGGGGGCCGCTCCTACAATGAGCAGTTCTTC. It codes for CASSFGGRSYNEQFF.

V gene TRBV11-1 combines with J gene TRBJ2-2, with D possibly TRBD2 on 6 matching bases. Per the germline V gene, CDR1 is SGHAT and CDR2 is FQDESV (reference sequence). Trimming cost V 2 bases and J 7 bases, with 14 bases left between them. This CDR3 comprises 15 residues. The DNA for the CDR3 is TGTGCCAGCAGCTTAACCGACGGGAGTAGCGGGGAGCTGTTTTTT. Translation: CASSLTDGSSGELFF.

This chain connects TRBV27 to TRBJ1-5; 9 bases are a match to TRBD1. Germline CDR1 is MNHEY and CDR2 is SMNVEV (reference sequence). The J segment lost 2 bases and the V segment lost 6 bases, leaving 5 bases of the junction unmatched. CDR3 length: 15 residues. CDR3 nucleotide sequence: TGTGCCAGCAGCAACCGGGACAGGGGCAATCAGCCCCAGCATTTT. Protein: CASSNRDRGNQPQHF.

This rearrangement joins TRBV27 to TRBJ2-6, with D hard to call. Germline V lookup: CDR1 MNHEY, CDR2 SMNVEV (reference sequence). This CDR3 is built from 16 residues. Trimming shortened V by 5 bases and J by 4 bases, and 15 bases separated the two germline ends. Here the CDR3 DNA reads TGTGCCAGCAGTGCCATACAGACCTCCGGGGCCAACGTCCTGACTTTC. Its protein product is CASSAIQTSGANVLTF.

This chain connects TRBV7-9 to TRBJ2-3; tentatively, D is TRBD2 (7 bases). The CDR3 totals 17 residues. V dropped 2 bases and J dropped 0 bases, with 15 bases sitting between them. The germline CDR1 and CDR2 sequences are SEHNR and FQNEAQ (reference sequence). CDR3 coding DNA: TGTGCCAGCAGCTTACATAAGGGGGGACTAAGCACAGATACGCAGTATTTT. Its protein is CASSLHKGGLSTDTQYF.

V gene TRBV6-6 combines with J gene TRBJ2-2; 7 positions agree with TRBD1. The V gene's germline CDR1 is MNHNY and CDR2 SVGAGI (reference sequence). The CDR3 sequence is 16 residues long. The junction had 11 bases not matched to a gene; V was cut back by 10 bases and J by 0 bases. CDR3 in amino acids: CATNPPGQSNTGELFF. DNA of the CDR3: TGTGCCACCAACCCCCCGGGACAGTCGAACACCGGGGAGCTGTTTTTT.

The V and J genes are TRBV12-5 and TRBJ2-1; no firm D call. The CDR3 is 11 amino acids. Germline V gene sequence: CDR1 LGHNT, CDR2 FRNRAP. V shed 4 bases and J shed 5 bases, with 3 bases lying between them. The CDR3 region is CASGSHNEQFF. CDR3 sequence (DNA): TGTGCTAGTGGTTCGCACAATGAGCAGTTCTTC.

This chain's CDR3 is CASSTGTSGNTGELFF. CDR3 nucleotides: TGTGCCAGCAGCACAGGGACTAGCGGGAACACCGGGGAGCTGTTTTTT. This rearrangement joins TRBV5-4 to TRBJ2-2; 11 bases fit TRBD2. The CDR3 covers 16 residues. J was trimmed by 1 base and V by 4 bases; bases with no gene match: 3. From germline, CDR1 is SGHNT and CDR2 YYREEE (reference sequence).

This clone is a singleton in its sample. This rearrangement joins TRBV29-1 to TRBJ1-2, with a weak D call TRBD1 (6 bases). CDR1 SQVTM and CDR2 ANQGSEA come from the germline V gene. The V end lost 3 bases, the J end lost 4 bases, and 12 bases lay between the germline ends. This CDR3 comprises 13 residues. The CDR3 loop is CSVDNREGYGYTF. CDR3 bases: TGCAGCGTTGACAACAGGGAAGGCTATGGCTACACCTTC.